The 15 T cell receptor beta chains in this list originate from one sample, sequenced in a study of blood T cells in healthy people across ages. The authors ran a second PCR of 7 to 11 cycles using a sample-barcoded 5' primer and a J-beta primer mix. TCRdb re-analysed the 5' RACE reads in MiXCR, keeping a single row per CDR3 protein. The table shows under 1,000,000 distinct CDR3 sequences, with 36% occurring only once. What was sequenced was blood. All receptors come from a man between 18 and 35 years old in good health.

J is TRBJ1-1 and V is TRBV7-2; the match to TRBD1 covers 7 bases. Germline CDR1 SGHTA, CDR2 FQGNSA. The CDR3 is made up of 14 amino acids. Trimming took 7 bases from V and 5 from J; bases not matched to a gene: 10. CDR3 sequence: CASNTAQGRTEAFF. The DNA of the CDR3 is TGTGCCAGCAACACCGCACAGGGGAGGACTGAAGCTTTCTTT.

J is TRBJ2-3 and V is TRBV12-3 or TRBV12-4; D gene uncertain. V lost 7 bases and J lost 5, with 13 bases in between. The CDR3 is 13 amino acids. CDR3 region: CASKPTWGDTQYF. CDR3 in DNA: TGTGCCAGCAAACCCACATGGGGAGATACGCAGTATTTT.

This clonotype was detected a few times. This sequence joins TRBV2 and TRBJ2-3; either TRBD1 or TRBD2 may supply D (5 bases each). The V and J ends lost 4 bases and 2 bases respectively, with 25 bases between them. Germline V gives CDR1 SNHLY, CDR2 FYNNEI. This CDR3 contains 19 residues. DNA of the CDR3: TGTGCCAGCAGTGGGGGTACCTTAGGGGAGTCCATACTCACAGATACGCAGTATTTT. This encodes CASSGGTLGESILTDTQYF.

This clonotype was detected only a few times. The genes are TRBV2 and TRBJ2-1, with 13 bases that match TRBD2. The CDR3 contains 14 residues. The V gene's germline CDR1 is SNHLY and CDR2 FYNNEI. J gave up 7 bases and V 10 bases, and 7 bases lay outside the gene matches. The CDR3 region is CAKQGLAGNNEQFF. CDR3 DNA sequence: TGTGCCAAGCAGGGACTAGCGGGGAATAATGAGCAGTTCTTC.

The V gene is TRBV7-9, the J gene TRBJ2-7, with 7 bases matching TRBD1. CDR1 SEHNR and CDR2 FQNEAQ come from the germline V gene (reference sequence). The V and J ends lost 10 bases and 5 bases, in that order; junction bases with no gene match: 14. The CDR3 has 14 residues. The CDR3 nucleotides read TGTGCCATCCCGGTTAGGGGGCGAAGAGACGAGCAGTACTTC. Translated: CAIPVRGRRDEQYF.

This clonotype turned up a few times. One junction end disagrees with the germline gene, perhaps due to a read error. The chain combines TRBV7-7 with TRBJ2-5, with 8 nucleotides matching TRBD1. CDR1 and CDR2 from the germline V gene are SSHAT and FNYEAQ (reference sequence). This CDR3 spans 14 amino acids. The CDR3, as DNA: TGTGCTAGCAGCTCCAGACAGGGGCAAGAGACCCAGTACTTC. This sequence encodes CASSSRQGQETQYF.

This chain uses TRBV7-2 with TRBJ2-3, with D perhaps matching TRBD1 or TRBD2 (5 bases each). V shed 2 bases and J shed 9 bases, with 24 bases lying between them. The germline V gene has CDR1 SGHTA and CDR2 FQGNSA. The CDR3 has 17 residues. CDR3 protein: CASSLIPGRKVLRTQYF. DNA of the CDR3: TGTGCCAGCAGCTTAATTCCGGGGCGCAAAGTTTTGAGGACGCAGTATTTT.

This clonotype was counted many times. V and J are TRBV4-3 and TRBJ2-7; TRBD2 aligns across 8 bases. Trimming cost V 0 bases and J 4 bases; bases outside gene matches: 14. From germline, CDR1 is LGHNA and CDR2 YSLEER. The CDR3 totals 18 residues. The CDR3 DNA reads TGCGCCAGCAGCCAAGATCCGATTAGCGGGGAGCTTTTGTACGAGCAGTACTTC. Translating it yields CASSQDPISGELLYEQYF.

The gene calls are TRBV20-1 and TRBJ2-1, with 9 bases matching TRBD1. The CDR3 is 13 residues long. The J segment lost 8 bases and the V segment lost 3 bases, leaving 5 bases of the junction unmatched. The germline V gene encodes CDR1 DFQATT and CDR2 SNEGSKA (reference sequence). CDR3 in amino acids: CSASKTGGYEQFF. The CDR3 DNA is TGCAGTGCTAGCAAGACAGGGGGGTATGAGCAGTTCTTC.

This clonotype was detected only a few times. The V call is TRBV24-1, the J call TRBJ1-1; 9 bases agree with TRBD1. V dropped 4 bases and J dropped 1; count of bases not matched to a gene: 6. This CDR3 comprises 16 residues. Germline values: CDR1 KGHDR, CDR2 SFDVKD. The CDR3 DNA sequence: TGTGCCACCAGTGACCACCGACAGGGGGAGAACACTGAAGCTTTCTTT. It is translated as CATSDHRQGENTEAFF.

This clonotype occurred a few times. The rearrangement joins TRBV20-1 to TRBJ1-4; 8 nucleotides match TRBD1. CDR1 and CDR2 from the germline V gene are DFQATT and SNEGSKA (reference sequence). This CDR3 is 19 amino acids long. The V gene end was trimmed by 5 bases and the J gene end by 0 bases; junction bases not matched to a gene: 17. CDR3 protein: CSAGRAGQGFITTNEKLFF. The CDR3 nucleotides are TGCAGTGCTGGCCGTGCTGGACAGGGCTTTATTACAACTAATGAAAAACTGTTTTTT.

V is TRBV4-2 and J is TRBJ2-1; D assignment may be TRBD1 or TRBD2 (6 bases each). Germline V CDR1 and CDR2: LGHNA, YNFKEQ. The V and J ends lost 1 base and 7 bases respectively, with 17 bases between them. The CDR3 covers 16 residues. For the CDR3, the DNA is TGTGCCAGCAGCCAAGTTCTCGGGGGCGCCGAGAATGAGCAGTTCTTC. Its protein product is CASSQVLGGAENEQFF.

A few counts support this clonotype. This chain connects TRBV12-3 or TRBV12-4 to TRBJ1-6; D possibly corresponds to TRBD1 (5 bases). This CDR3 has 13 amino acids. V lost 7 bases and J 11 bases, leaving 15 bases between the germline ends. The CDR3 region is CASTKTTVPPLHF. The DNA of the CDR3 is TGTGCCAGCACTAAGACGACAGTTCCACCCCTCCACTTT.

This clonotype occurred many times. This chain links TRBV14 with TRBJ2-7; D is possibly TRBD1 (5 bases). The CDR3 totals 13 residues. Trimming pared 5 bases from V and 3 bases from J, leaving 11 bases between. Germline-derived CDR1 and CDR2 are SGHDN and FVKESK. In DNA, the CDR3 is TGTGCCAGCAGCGACAGCCCGTACTACGAGCAGTACTTC. It codes for CASSDSPYYEQYF.

V usage is TRBV7-9 and J usage is TRBJ2-1, with 7 bases matching TRBD1. The CDR3 is made up of 15 amino acids. Per the germline V gene, CDR1 is SEHNR and CDR2 is FQNEAQ (reference sequence). V trimming: 2 bases; J trimming: 0 bases; junction bases outside the gene matches: 1. CDR3 protein: CASSLRDSSYNEQFF. The CDR3 DNA reads TGTGCCAGCAGCTTACGGGACAGCTCCTACAATGAGCAGTTCTTC.